These 26 T cell receptor beta chains came from one sample sequenced in a study of blood T cell repertoires in COVID-19. Sequenced by immunoSEQ multiplex PCR; TCRdb stores in-frame clones only, minus some. The sample has roughly 160,000 clones, approximately 85% seen once; the top ten hold approximately 2.6%. Sequencing input: peripheral blood. Receptor source: an elderly woman with COVID-19, enrolled during active disease.

Concerning this clone: No DNA is shown, since the ends of the CDR3 on it are uncertain; the CDR3 is the one TCRdb lists. The chain uses TRBV6-5 and TRBJ2-1; the D segment call TRBD1 is taken from the table without a DNA check. The CDR3 length is 14 residues, termini included. The germline V gene encodes CDR1 MNHEY and CDR2 SVGAGI. CDR3 loop: CASSSSDRGLGQFF.

The V gene is TRBV4-1, the J gene TRBJ2-7; TRBD1 agrees at 7 bases. CDR3 length equals 15 residues. The V and J ends lost 0 bases and 1 base, in that order; junction bases with no gene match: 3. The germline V gene has CDR1 MGHRA and CDR2 YSYEKL. CDR3 sequence: CASSQDWDRSYEQYF. CDR3 bases: TGCGCCAGCAGCCAAGATTGGGACAGATCCTACGAGCAGTACTTC.

Turning to this clone: Other DNA variants within this sample encode the same CDR3. This chain connects TRBV3-1 (or the pseudogene TRBV3-2) to TRBJ2-3; the D gene is possibly TRBD2 (5 bases). Germline values: CDR1 LGHDT, CDR2 YNNKEL (reference sequence). This CDR3 has 13 amino acids. V lost 3 bases and J lost 3, with 7 bases in between. The CDR3 is CASSHRGTDTQYF. Here the CDR3 DNA reads TGTGCCAGCAGCCATCGAGGGACAGATACGCAGTATTTT.

The chain uses TRBV27 and TRBJ1-2; 10 positions match TRBD1. Germline V CDR1 and CDR2: MNHEY, SMNVEV (reference sequence). V lost 4 bases to trimming and J lost 2 bases; unmatched junction nucleotides: 7. This CDR3 region has 16 residues. CDR3 coding DNA: TGTGCCAGCAGTTCCCGAGGGACAGGGGCGAACTATGGCTACACCTTC. Residues: CASSSRGTGANYGYTF.

The chain joins TRBV7-2 to TRBJ1-2; 7 nucleotides line up with TRBD1. CDR3 length: 12 amino acids. V trimming: 3 bases; J trimming: 8 bases; junction bases outside the gene matches: 3. Germline loops: CDR1 SGHTA, CDR2 FQGNSA. For the CDR3, the DNA is TGTGCCAGCAGCTTCAACAGGGGCGGCTACACCTTC. Translated: CASSFNRGGYTF.

V is TRBV5-1 and J is TRBJ2-2, with D perhaps matching TRBD1 (5 bases). Germline V gives CDR1 SGHRS, CDR2 YFSETQ. V dropped 4 bases and J dropped 0 bases, with 10 bases sitting between them. The CDR3 is 15 amino acids. The CDR3 DNA reads TGCGCCAGCAGCATGACAGACCCGAACACCGGGGAGCTGTTTTTT. Encoded protein: CASSMTDPNTGELFF.

V is TRBV30 and J is TRBJ2-3, with TRBD1 identical over 8 bases. The V segment lost 1 base and the J segment 5 bases; nucleotides outside the gene matches: 8. The germline CDR1 and CDR2 sequences are GTSNPN and SVGIG (reference sequence). This CDR3 has 15 residues. In DNA, the CDR3 is TGTGCCTGGAGTGGTGACAGGGGTACGGGAGATACGCAGTATTTT. This translates into CAWSGDRGTGDTQYF. Variable domain in full (rest from reference TRBV30 and TRBJ2-3): SQTIHQWPATLVQPVGSPLSLECTVEGTSNPNLYWYRQAAGRGLQLLFYSVGIGQISSEVPQNLSASRPQDRQFILSSKKLLLSDSGFYLCAWSGDRGTGDTQYFGPGTRLTVL.

This clone was detected only a few times. The gene calls are TRBV10-3 and TRBJ1-5, with D perhaps matching TRBD1 (6 bases). Germline assignment: CDR1 ENHRY and CDR2 SYGVKD. The CDR3 extends over 15 amino acids. Trimming removed 3 bases from V and 2 bases from J, with 11 bases in between. DNA for the CDR3: TGTGCCATCAGTGAACAGGGAAGGGGCAATCAGCCCCAGCATTTT. Encoded protein: CAISEQGRGNQPQHF.

This clone was detected once. The rearrangement joins TRBV29-1 to TRBJ1-1, with TRBD1 matching 7 bases. Germline-derived CDR1 and CDR2 are SQVTM and ANQGSEA. V gave up 5 bases and J gave up 0 bases; unmatched junction bases: 9. The CDR3 totals 15 residues. The chain's CDR3 is CSVLPGQWLNTEAFF. Written as DNA, the CDR3 is TGCAGCGTTCTCCCGGGACAGTGGCTGAACACTGAAGCTTTCTTT.

This chain joins TRBV2 and TRBJ2-1; possibly TRBD1 for D (6 bases). V was cut by 4 bases and J by 6 bases, with 7 bases left in between. Germline CDR1 and CDR2: SNHLY and FYNNEI. CDR3 length equals 12 residues. The CDR3 DNA sequence: TGTGCCAGCAGTGTGGACAGCAATGAGCAGTTCTTC. Protein sequence: CASSVDSNEQFF.

V and J are TRBV27 and TRBJ2-2; 7 nucleotides agree with TRBD1. V lost 6 bases and J lost 6; bases outside the gene matches: 10. The CDR3 extends over 15 amino acids. Germline loops: CDR1 MNHEY, CDR2 SMNVEV (reference sequence). The CDR3 DNA reads TGTGCCAGCAGCTCTAGGGGGCGCCTTCCCGGGGAGCTGTTTTTT. Protein: CASSSRGRLPGELFF.

The genes are TRBV5-8 and TRBJ1-2, with D perhaps TRBD1 (5 bases). The CDR3 is 14 amino acids. Per germline, CDR1 SGHTS and CDR2 YDEGEE. V was pared by 0 bases and J by 8 bases, with 14 bases between. CDR3 in amino acids: CASSLAWGDKGYTF. CDR3 nucleotides: TGTGCCAGCAGCTTGGCCTGGGGGGATAAAGGCTACACCTTC.

The chain carries TRBV6-6 and TRBJ1-3; weak D call: TRBD1 (5 bases). Germline lookup yields CDR1 MNHNY and CDR2 SVGAGI (reference sequence). V was cut by 4 bases and J by 0 bases, with 13 bases left in between. The CDR3 sequence is 16 residues long. The CDR3 region has the DNA TGTGCCAGCAGTTCCTTGGGCGGGGGCTCTGGAAACACCATATATTTT. This codes for CASSSLGGGSGNTIYF.

The chain couples TRBV7-3 to TRBJ1-1, with a tentative D call TRBD1 (5 bases). The germline V gene encodes CDR1 SGHTA and CDR2 FQGTGA. This CDR3 contains 13 residues. Trimming removed 1 base from V and 10 bases from J, with 13 bases in between. In DNA, the CDR3 is TGTGCCAGCAGCTTAAGCCCCGATAGGGGAGCTTTCTTT. Translating it yields CASSLSPDRGAFF.

V and J are TRBV15 and TRBJ1-1; D remains unclear. V was trimmed by 0 bases and J by 1 base, leaving 15 bases between them. The CDR3 has 17 residues. Germline lookup yields CDR1 LNHNV and CDR2 YYDKDF (reference sequence). As DNA, the CDR3 is TGTGCCACCAGCAGAGACGCCGGAGTCGGGAGGAACACTGAAGCTTTCTTT. This sequence encodes CATSRDAGVGRNTEAFF.

The V and J genes are TRBV6-5 and TRBJ1-5; 8 nucleotides match TRBD1. Germline V gene lookup returns CDR1 MNHEY and CDR2 SVGAGI. This CDR3 has 15 amino acids. The J segment lost 5 bases and the V segment lost 6 bases, leaving 9 bases of the junction unmatched. For the CDR3, the DNA is TGTGCCAGCAGAACCTACAGGGGGTCCGATCAGCCCCAGCATTTT. Translating it yields CASRTYRGSDQPQHF.

This CDR3 is CASSLLFGQGKAFF. The DNA of the CDR3 is TGTGCCAGCAGCTTGCTTTTCGGGCAGGGAAAAGCTTTCTTT. The V and J genes are TRBV5-6 and TRBJ1-1, with D perhaps matching TRBD1 (5 bases). The CDR3 has 14 amino acids. Trimming removed 1 base from V and 9 bases from J, with 16 bases in between. Per the germline V gene, CDR1 is SGHDT and CDR2 is YYEEEE.

This chain joins TRBV10-3 and TRBJ2-3, with D uncertain. Germline V gene lookup returns CDR1 ENHRY and CDR2 SYGVKD. V was trimmed by 8 bases and J by 5 bases, leaving 17 bases between them. The CDR3 has 14 amino acids. In DNA form, the CDR3 reads TGTGCCATCGGTTTGGGCTCGCCCAGAGATACGCAGTATTTT. Translated, it gives CAIGLGSPRDTQYF.

The J gene is TRBJ2-7, the V gene TRBV15; possibly TRBD1 for D (6 bases). V lost 1 base, J lost 1 base, and 8 bases lay in between. Germline V lookup: CDR1 LNHNV, CDR2 YYDKDF (reference sequence). CDR3 size: 14 residues. The CDR3 protein is CATSRGTGSYEQYF. The CDR3 region has the DNA TGTGCCACCAGCAGAGGTACAGGGTCCTACGAGCAGTACTTC.

This chain joins TRBV19 and TRBJ2-2; 8 positions match TRBD2. The germline V gene encodes CDR1 LNHDA and CDR2 SQIVND (reference sequence). The V segment lost 3 bases and the J segment 7 bases; nucleotides outside the gene matches: 10. The CDR3 runs to 16 residues. The CDR3 coding sequence is TGTGCCAGTAGTATCCATCTGGGACTAGTGGGCGGGGAGCTGTTTTTT. It encodes CASSIHLGLVGGELFF.

The chain links TRBV4-1 to TRBJ1-1, with TRBD1 identical over 7 bases. V trimming: 3 bases; J trimming: 2 bases; junction bases outside the gene matches: 6. The CDR3 runs to 15 residues. CDR1 is MGHRA and CDR2 is YSYEKL in the germline V gene. The CDR3 loop is CASSQIDRDNTEAFF. DNA for the CDR3: TGCGCCAGCAGCCAGATAGACAGGGACAACACTGAAGCTTTCTTT.

The CDR3 coding sequence is TGTGCCAGCAGCCACCGCTCTAGCGGGAGCTCCTACGAGCAGTACTTC. It specifies CASSHRSSGSSYEQYF. The rearrangement joins TRBV3-1 (or the pseudogene TRBV3-2) to TRBJ2-7, with 10 bases identical to TRBD2. Trimming cost V 3 bases and J 0 bases; bases outside gene matches: 5. The CDR3 has 16 residues. CDR1 LGHDT and CDR2 YNNKEL come from the germline V gene (reference sequence).

This clone was picked up a small number of times. The chain has TRBV11-2 and TRBJ1-3; D ambiguous. The CDR3 sequence is 12 residues long. Trimming removed 5 bases at V and 4 bases at J, with 6 bases between. Germline values: CDR1 SGHAT, CDR2 FQNNGV. The DNA of the CDR3 is TGTGCCAGCAGCCCCTTGGGAAACACCATATATTTT. Translated, it gives CASSPLGNTIYF.

This clone was found a few times. The chain links TRBV6-5 to TRBJ2-5; weak D call: TRBD2 (5 bases). The CDR3 is made up of 13 amino acids. Trimming removed 6 bases at V and 2 bases at J, with 10 bases between. Germline loops: CDR1 MNHEY, CDR2 SVGAGI. The DNA of the CDR3 is TGTGCCAGCAGACGTAGCGTTCAAGAGACCCAGTACTTC. Encoded protein: CASRRSVQETQYF.

The J gene is TRBJ2-7, the V gene TRBV6-5; possible D gene TRBD1, 5 bases. The CDR3 covers 14 residues. From germline, CDR1 is MNHEY and CDR2 SVGAGI. The germline V and J ends were trimmed by 0 bases and 0 bases, with 6 bases remaining between them. DNA for the CDR3: TGTGCCAGCAGTTACTCCAGGGACTCCTACGAGCAGTACTTC. Its protein product is CASSYSRDSYEQYF.

The chain is built from TRBV3-1 (or the pseudogene TRBV3-2) and TRBJ2-1, with D perhaps matching TRBD1 (5 bases). The germline V gene has CDR1 LGHDT and CDR2 YNNKEL (reference sequence). The CDR3 is 18 residues long. Trimming cost V 0 bases and J 4 bases, with 19 bases left between them. The DNA for the CDR3 is TGTGCCAGCAGCCAAGAAGGGGTCCCCAAACACCGGTACAATGAGCAGTTCTTC. It translates to CASSQEGVPKHRYNEQFF.